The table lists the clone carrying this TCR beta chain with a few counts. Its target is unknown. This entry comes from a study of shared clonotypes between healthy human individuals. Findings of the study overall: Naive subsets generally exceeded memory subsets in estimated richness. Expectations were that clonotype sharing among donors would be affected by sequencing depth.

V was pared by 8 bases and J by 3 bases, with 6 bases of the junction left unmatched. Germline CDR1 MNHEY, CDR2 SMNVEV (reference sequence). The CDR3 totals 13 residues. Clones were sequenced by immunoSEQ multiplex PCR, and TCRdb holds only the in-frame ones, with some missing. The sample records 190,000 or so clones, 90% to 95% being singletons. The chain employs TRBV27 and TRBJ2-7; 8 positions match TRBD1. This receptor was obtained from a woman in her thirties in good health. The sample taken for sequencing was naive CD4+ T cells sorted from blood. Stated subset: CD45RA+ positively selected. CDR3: CASGWTGRYEQYF. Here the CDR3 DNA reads TGTGCCAGCGGATGGACAGGGCGCTACGAGCAGTACTTC.